The T cell receptor (beta chain) described here comes from a study of blood T cell repertoires in COVID-19. The germline gives CDR1 LNHDA, CDR2 SQIVND (reference sequence). Trimming removed 4 bases from V and 4 bases from J; junction bases left unmatched: 11. CDR3 length: 16 amino acids. As handled by the study authors: How many nucleated cells were present was estimated from reference gene primer amplification. Using immunoSEQ multiplex PCR, the repertoire was profiled, and TCRdb retains in-frame clones only, with some absent. V and J calls and clone size are those listed in that table; D and trimming were worked out from the DNA. The data show 140,000 to 150,000 clones, 70% to 90% seen once. Enrolled through a virtual design, the participants were between 18 and 89 years of age and came from about two dozen US areas. Cohorts were assigned according to the clinical history that participants reported.

This chain links TRBV19 with TRBJ1-1; 8 bases line up with TRBD1. The sequence derives from a middle-aged man who had recovered from COVID-19. Sequencing was done on a sample of PBMCs or T cells enriched from blood (not recorded which). The CDR3 nucleotides are TGTGCCAGTAGTAGTATGGGCAGGGGGCCGACCACTGAAGCTTTCTTT. It is translated as CASSSMGRGPTTEAFF.